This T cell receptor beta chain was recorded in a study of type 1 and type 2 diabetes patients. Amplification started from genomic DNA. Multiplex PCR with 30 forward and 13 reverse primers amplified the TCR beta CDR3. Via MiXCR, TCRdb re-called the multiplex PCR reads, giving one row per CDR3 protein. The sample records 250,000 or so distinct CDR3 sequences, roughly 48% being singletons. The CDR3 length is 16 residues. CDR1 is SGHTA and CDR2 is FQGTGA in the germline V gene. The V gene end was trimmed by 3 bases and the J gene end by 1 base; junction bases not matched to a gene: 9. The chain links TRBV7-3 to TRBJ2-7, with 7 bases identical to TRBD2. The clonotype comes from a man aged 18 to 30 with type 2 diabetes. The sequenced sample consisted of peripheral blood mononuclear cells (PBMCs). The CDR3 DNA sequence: TGTGCCAGCAGCTTTGGCGGGAGAGGAGTATCCTACGAGCAGTACTTC. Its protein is CASSFGGRGVSYEQYF.